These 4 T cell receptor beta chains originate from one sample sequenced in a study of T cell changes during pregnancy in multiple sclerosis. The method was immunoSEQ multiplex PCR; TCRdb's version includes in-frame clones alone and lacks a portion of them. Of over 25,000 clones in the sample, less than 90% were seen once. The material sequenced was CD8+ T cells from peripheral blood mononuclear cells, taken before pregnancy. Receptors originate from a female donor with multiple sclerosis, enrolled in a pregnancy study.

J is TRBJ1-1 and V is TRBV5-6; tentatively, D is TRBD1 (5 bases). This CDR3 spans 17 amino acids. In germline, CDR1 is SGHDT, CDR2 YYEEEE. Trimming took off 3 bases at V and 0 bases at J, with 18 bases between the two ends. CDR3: CASSSLPAWGLNTEAFF. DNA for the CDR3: TGTGCCAGCAGCTCCTTACCAGCCTGGGGCCTGAACACTGAAGCTTTCTTT.

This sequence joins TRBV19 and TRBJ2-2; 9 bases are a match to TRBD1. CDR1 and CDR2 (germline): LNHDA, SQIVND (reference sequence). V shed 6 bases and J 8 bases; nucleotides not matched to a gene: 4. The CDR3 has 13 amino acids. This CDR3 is CASSPGTGGELFF. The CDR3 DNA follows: TGTGCCAGTAGCCCAGGGACAGGGGGGGAGCTGTTTTTT. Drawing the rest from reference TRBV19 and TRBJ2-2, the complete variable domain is DGGITQSPKYLFRKEGQNVTLSCEQNLNHDAMYWYRQDPGQGLRLIYYSQIVNDFQKGDIAEGYSVSREKKESFPLTVTSAQKNPTAFYLCASSPGTGGELFFGEGSRLTVL.

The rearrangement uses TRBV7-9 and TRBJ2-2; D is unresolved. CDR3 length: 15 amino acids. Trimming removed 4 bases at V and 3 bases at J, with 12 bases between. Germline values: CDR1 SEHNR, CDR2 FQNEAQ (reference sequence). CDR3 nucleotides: TGTGCCAGCAGCTACTTACCTAGTGACACCGGGGAGCTGTTTTTT. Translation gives CASSYLPSDTGELFF.

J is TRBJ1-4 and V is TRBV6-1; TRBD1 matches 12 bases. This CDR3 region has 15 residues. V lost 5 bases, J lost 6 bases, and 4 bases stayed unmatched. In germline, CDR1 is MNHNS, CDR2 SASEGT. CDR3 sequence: CASSPGTGGYEKLFF. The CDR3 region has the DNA TGTGCCAGCAGTCCCGGGACAGGGGGCTATGAAAAACTGTTTTTT.